This T cell receptor (beta chain) was identified during a study of blood T cell repertoires in COVID-19. Looking at the study overall: T cells, B-cell-depleted T cells, or PBMCs provided the cDNA or gDNA that served as material.

The data were produced by immunoSEQ multiplex PCR, yet TCRdb's version contains in-frame clones alone and is incomplete. Of 210,000 or so clones listed, 85% were seen once; the top ten hold about 5.1%. Seattle participants joined during active infection and were tracked over time. The V end was cut by 1 base, the J end by 2 bases, with 14 bases between. The CDR3 sequence is 16 residues long. From germline, CDR1 is KGHSH and CDR2 LQKENI. Material: peripheral blood. This chain uses TRBV18 with TRBJ1-2, with a possible D match to TRBD1 (5 bases). This sequence was found in a man in his forties or fifties with COVID-19, enrolled during active disease. The CDR3 spells CASSPLSRQLNYGYTF. CDR3 DNA: TGTGCCAGCTCACCACTCTCGAGACAGCTAAACTATGGCTACACCTTC.